A single sample gave rise to the 15 T cell receptor beta chains below, sequenced in a study of blood T cell repertoires in COVID-19. The assay was immunoSEQ multiplex PCR, and TCRdb's table has in-frame clones only and misses some. The data show around 60,000 clones, approximately 83% seen once. The sequencing input was peripheral blood. The source is a man aged 45-60 years with COVID-19, enrolled during active disease.

The J gene is TRBJ2-5, the V gene TRBV7-9; TRBD1 matches 8 bases. V was pared by 0 bases and J by 5 bases, with 5 bases of the junction left unmatched. The CDR3 length is 15 residues. Germline V gene data show CDR1 as SEHNR and CDR2 as FQNEAQ (reference sequence). The CDR3 spells CASSLAGTGGETQYF. CDR3 DNA sequence: TGTGCCAGCAGCTTAGCGGGGACAGGAGGGGAGACCCAGTACTTC.

The rearrangement links TRBV7-2 to TRBJ2-7; a possible D gene is TRBD2 (5 bases). The CDR3 has 13 residues. Germline V gene lookup returns CDR1 SGHTA and CDR2 FQGNSA. The germline V and J ends were trimmed by 4 bases and 6 bases, with 13 bases remaining between them. The CDR3 loop reads CASSSSREGEQYF. CDR3 bases: TGTGCCAGCAGCTCCTCCCGCGAGGGCGAGCAGTACTTC.

This clone has only a few counts. The V call is TRBV29-1, the J call TRBJ2-3; D not resolved. Trimming cost V 4 bases and J 7 bases, with 12 bases left between them. The CDR3 consists of 12 residues. CDR1 is SQVTM, CDR2 ANQGSEA, per germline. CDR3 DNA sequence: TGCAGCGTTGGCTTCGATTGGCATACGCAGTATTTT. Translation gives CSVGFDWHTQYF.

The chain links TRBV5-1 to TRBJ1-5, with 7 bases fitting TRBD1. Unmatched junction bases numbered 2, after V lost 3 bases and J lost 2 bases. Germline CDR1 and CDR2: SGHRS and YFSETQ. This CDR3 is built from 14 residues. CDR3 nucleotides: TGCGCCAGCAGCTCTACAGGGGGCAATCAGCCCCAGCATTTT. Translated: CASSSTGGNQPQHF. The full variable domain, completed using reference TRBV5-1 and TRBJ1-5, is KAGVTQTPRYLIKTRGQQVTLSCSPISGHRSVSWYQQTPGQGLQFLFEYFSETQRNKGNFPGRFSGRQFSNSRSEMNVSTLELGDSALYLCASSSTGGNQPQHFGDGTRLSIL.

This clone is judged medium-sized (0.01 to 0.1%). This chain links TRBV27 with TRBJ2-7; D unclear. The V end was cut by 0 bases, the J end by 2 bases, with 5 bases between. The germline gives CDR1 MNHEY, CDR2 SMNVEV (reference sequence). CDR3 length equals 13 residues. The CDR3 DNA is TGTGCCAGCAGTTTATCCCCTCCCTACGAGCAGTACTTC. Translated, it gives CASSLSPPYEQYF.

The CDR3 DNA is TGTGCCAGCAGCACAGGGAGAGGGTTAAACTATGGCTACACCTTC. Translation gives CASSTGRGLNYGYTF. This chain joins TRBV9 and TRBJ1-2; D is possibly TRBD1 (6 bases). Germline V gene sequence: CDR1 SGDLS, CDR2 YYNGEE. This CDR3 spans 15 amino acids. V shed 4 bases and J shed 2 bases, with 15 bases lying between them.

This clone was picked up a small number of times. V and J are TRBV15 and TRBJ2-7, with D unresolved. The CDR3 is 13 residues long. V lost 4 bases to trimming and J lost 3 bases, with 10 bases between them. Germline V gene lookup returns CDR1 LNHNV and CDR2 YYDKDF (reference sequence). CDR3 residues: CATSIGSGYEQYF. In DNA, the CDR3 is TGTGCCACCAGCATCGGGTCTGGCTACGAGCAGTACTTC. Variable domain in full (rest from reference TRBV15 and TRBJ2-7): DAMVIQNPRYQVTQFGKPVTLSCSQTLNHNVMYWYQQKSSQAPKLLFHYYDKDFNNEADTPDNFQSRRPNTSFCFLDIRSPGLGDTAMYLCATSIGSGYEQYFGPGTRLTVT.

V and J are TRBV6-5 and TRBJ2-5; tentatively, D is TRBD1 (5 bases). V lost 6 bases to trimming and J lost 3 bases, with 5 bases between them. From germline, CDR1 is MNHEY and CDR2 SVGAGI. The CDR3 length is 11 residues. This chain's CDR3 is CASSREETQYF. CDR3 bases: TGTGCCAGCAGCAGGGAAGAGACCCAGTACTTC.

This clone was seen only once. The chain combines TRBV20-1 with TRBJ2-1; D unresolved. The CDR3 has 10 residues. Germline lookup yields CDR1 DFQATT and CDR2 SNEGSKA (reference sequence). V was cut by 1 base and J by 9 bases, with 4 bases left in between. CDR3: CSARVSEQFF. The CDR3 nucleotides read TGCAGTGCTAGAGTCAGTGAGCAGTTCTTC.

J is TRBJ1-4 and V is TRBV28, with D hard to call. The V and J ends lost 7 bases and 8 bases respectively, with 17 bases between them. The CDR3 contains 14 residues. Germline lookup yields CDR1 MDHEN and CDR2 SYDVKM. CDR3 protein: CASKISTNEEKLFF. The CDR3 bases are TGTGCCAGCAAAATAAGCACTAATGAGGAAAAACTGTTTTTT.

This clone was found once. The chain carries TRBV30 and TRBJ1-5; 9 nucleotides match TRBD1. The ends lost 3 bases at V and 6 bases at J; junction bases unmatched: 9. The CDR3 sequence is 15 residues long. Germline assignment: CDR1 GTSNPN and CDR2 SVGIG (reference sequence). This CDR3 reads CAWSPKTGGIQPQHF. CDR3 nucleotides: TGTGCCTGGAGCCCGAAGACAGGGGGGATTCAGCCCCAGCATTTT.

This clone is a singleton in its sample. The chain carries TRBV3-1 (or the pseudogene TRBV3-2) and TRBJ1-1; no firm D call. Germline-derived CDR1 and CDR2 are LGHDT and YNNKEL (reference sequence). Trimming removed 1 base from V and 4 bases from J, with 13 bases in between. The CDR3 sequence is 15 residues long. The chain's CDR3 is CASSQGATRVTEAFF. The CDR3 region has the DNA TGTGCCAGCAGCCAAGGCGCCACGAGGGTCACTGAAGCTTTCTTT.

This chain uses TRBV4-1 with TRBJ1-4, with 7 bases aligning to TRBD1. The CDR3 has 15 amino acids. Germline V CDR1 and CDR2: MGHRA, YSYEKL. J lost 4 bases, V lost 3 bases, and 5 bases had no gene match. CDR3 bases: TGCGCCAGCAGCCAGCCGGGACAGCTTAATGAAAAACTGTTTTTT. The encoded protein is CASSQPGQLNEKLFF.

The chain links TRBV5-1 to TRBJ1-1; the D gene is possibly TRBD1 (6 bases). This CDR3 has 14 amino acids. V lost 4 bases and J lost 2, with 12 bases in between. From germline, CDR1 is SGHRS and CDR2 YFSETQ. The CDR3 nucleotides read TGCGCCAGCAGCCTAGGACAGTTTAACACTGAAGCTTTCTTT. Amino acids: CASSLGQFNTEAFF.

This clone showed up just a few times. The chain links TRBV7-3 to TRBJ2-3; 8 bases map to TRBD1. From germline, CDR1 is SGHTA and CDR2 FQGTGA. V shed 8 bases, J shed 5 bases, and the junction held 9 bases outside the gene matches. The CDR3 totals 14 residues. The CDR3 here is CASQLQGAKDTQYF. In nucleotides, the CDR3 is TGTGCCAGCCAGCTCCAGGGGGCGAAAGATACGCAGTATTTT.